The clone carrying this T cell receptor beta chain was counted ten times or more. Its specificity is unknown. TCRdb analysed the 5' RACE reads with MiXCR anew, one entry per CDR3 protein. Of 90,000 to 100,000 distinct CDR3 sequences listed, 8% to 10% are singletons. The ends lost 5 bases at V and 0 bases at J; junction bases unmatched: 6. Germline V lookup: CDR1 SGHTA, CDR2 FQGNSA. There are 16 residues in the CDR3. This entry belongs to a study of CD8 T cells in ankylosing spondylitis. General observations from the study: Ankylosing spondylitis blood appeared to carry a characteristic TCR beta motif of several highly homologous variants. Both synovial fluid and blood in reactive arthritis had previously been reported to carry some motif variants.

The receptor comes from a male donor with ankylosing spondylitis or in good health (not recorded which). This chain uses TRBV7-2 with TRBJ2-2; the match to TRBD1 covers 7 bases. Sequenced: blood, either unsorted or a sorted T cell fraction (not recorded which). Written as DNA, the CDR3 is TGTGCCAGCAGCCCACGGACAGGCGCGAACACCGGGGAGCTGTTTTTT. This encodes CASSPRTGANTGELFF. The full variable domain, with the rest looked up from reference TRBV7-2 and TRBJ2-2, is GAGVSQSPSNKVTEKGKDVELRCDPISGHTALYWYRQSLGQGLEFLIYFQGNSAPDKSGLPSDRFSAERTGGSVSTLTIQRTQQEDSAVYLCASSPRTGANTGELFFGEGSRLTVL.